This passage covers 7 T cell receptor beta chains from one sample sequenced in a study of blood T cell repertoires in COVID-19. Libraries were prepared by immunoSEQ multiplex PCR; TCRdb keeps only in-frame clonotypes and omits some of them. Of approximately 310,000 clones in the sample, around 85% were seen once. The sequencing sample was made of PBMCs or T cells enriched from blood (not recorded which). The receptors were gathered from a woman younger than 45 who had been exposed to COVID-19.

The chain combines TRBV12-3 or TRBV12-4 with TRBJ2-7; 7 positions match TRBD2. The ends lost 6 bases at V and 5 bases at J; junction bases unmatched: 7. This CDR3 contains 13 residues. The CDR3 sequence: CASSRGSVNEQYF. The CDR3 DNA follows: TGTGCCAGCAGCCGCGGGAGTGTGAACGAGCAGTACTTC.

The CDR3 DNA sequence: TGTGCCAGCAGCTCCGAAAACTCGGGGGAAAAACTGTTTTTT. Protein sequence: CASSSENSGEKLFF. This rearrangement joins TRBV5-6 to TRBJ1-4; D unresolved. Germline V CDR1 and CDR2: SGHDT, YYEEEE. The ends were cut back, 3 bases at V and 8 bases at J, with 14 bases in the middle. This CDR3 has 14 amino acids.

This clone was found once. The V and J genes are TRBV24-1 and TRBJ1-1, with 7 bases identical to TRBD1. This CDR3 comprises 14 residues. Looked up from germline, CDR1 is KGHDR and CDR2 is SFDVKD. V dropped 4 bases and J dropped 2; count of bases not matched to a gene: 3. The CDR3 loop is CATSDSGGNTEAFF. As DNA, the CDR3 is TGTGCCACCAGTGACTCAGGGGGTAACACTGAAGCTTTCTTT.

The gene calls are TRBV7-2 and TRBJ1-6; the match to TRBD1 covers 8 bases. Germline CDR1 and CDR2: SGHTA and FQGNSA. The V gene end was trimmed by 9 bases and the J gene end by 10 bases; junction bases not matched to a gene: 11. The length of the CDR3 is 14 residues. The CDR3 protein is CASSTRTGRSPLHF. Here the CDR3 DNA reads TGTGCCAGTTCCACCCGGACAGGGCGCTCACCCCTCCACTTT.

The chain is built from TRBV18 and TRBJ2-1; 10 nucleotides line up with TRBD2. Looked up from germline, CDR1 is KGHSH and CDR2 is LQKENI. The CDR3 has 16 residues. J lost 7 bases, V lost 0 bases, and 6 bases had no gene match. The CDR3, as DNA: TGTGCCAGCTCACCACCCCTAGCGGGAGAGCCAAATGAGCAGTTCTTC. Its translation: CASSPPLAGEPNEQFF.

The chain has TRBV27 and TRBJ1-2, with 7 bases identical to TRBD1. The CDR3 loop spans 17 amino acids. After removal of 5 bases from V and 2 bases from J, the junction contained 14 bases not matched to a gene. The germline V gene encodes CDR1 MNHEY and CDR2 SMNVEV (reference sequence). The CDR3 DNA reads TGTGCCAGCAGTCCCCTAAGCTTGACAGGGACAAACTATGGCTACACCTTC. This encodes CASSPLSLTGTNYGYTF.

The chain couples TRBV5-1 to TRBJ1-2; TRBD1 agrees at 11 bases. V lost 3 bases to trimming and J lost 8 bases; unmatched junction nucleotides: 0. CDR3 size: 12 residues. Germline V gene data show CDR1 as SGHRS and CDR2 as YFSETQ. CDR3 region: CASSWTGGGYTF. In DNA form, the CDR3 reads TGCGCCAGCAGCTGGACAGGGGGCGGCTACACCTTC.